Below are 6 T cell receptor beta chains sequenced from a single sample in a study of T-cell reconstitution after alpha-beta-depleted transplantation in children. Library preparation (for TCRbeta) was performed with unique molecular identifiers. One entry per CDR3 protein results from TCRdb running MiXCR on the PCR reads. Seen here are 200,000 to 250,000 distinct CDR3 sequences, approximately 7% observed once, and the top ten hold about 5.9%. Sequences were derived from PBMCs, sampled before TCRalphabeta/CD19-depleted stem cell transplant. The origin of the receptors is a boy aged 2 to 9 with acute lymphoblastic leukemia, due to receive a stem cell transplant.

This clonotype was counted many times. The V and J genes are TRBV4-3 and TRBJ2-1; D may be TRBD1 (5 bases). V was shortened by 0 bases and J by 8 bases, with 17 bases between the two germline ends. CDR1 is LGHNA, CDR2 YSLEER, per germline. The CDR3 totals 16 residues. The CDR3, as DNA: TGCGCCAGCAGCCAAGATATGTTGGGGCAGGTCGATGAGCAGTTCTTC. Translating gives CASSQDMLGQVDEQFF.

This clonotype appeared many times. The rearrangement links TRBV4-1 to TRBJ2-7, with 7 bases lining up with TRBD2. Looked up from germline, CDR1 is MGHRA and CDR2 is YSYEKL. The CDR3 consists of 15 residues. The V gene end was trimmed by 0 bases and the J gene end by 1 base; junction bases not matched to a gene: 3. CDR3 nucleotide sequence: TGCGCCAGCAGCCAAGACCGGACTAGTTCCTACGAGCAGTACTTC. Translating it yields CASSQDRTSSYEQYF.

In this sample, this clonotype turned up many times. This chain uses TRBV28 with TRBJ2-7; 7 nucleotides line up with TRBD1. Germline CDR1 reads MDHEN; CDR2 reads SYDVKM. With 8 bases clipped from V and 7 bases from J, the junction kept 8 bases outside the gene matches. The CDR3 extends over 12 amino acids. CDR3 protein: CASSTGTQEQYF. As DNA, the CDR3 is TGTGCCAGCTCGACAGGGACGCAAGAGCAGTACTTC. Full variable domain (missing parts from reference TRBV28 and TRBJ2-7): DVKVTQSSRYLVKRTGEKVFLECVQDMDHENMFWYRQDPGLGLRLIYFSYDVKMKEKGDIPEGYSVSREKKERFSLILESASTNQTSMYLCASSTGTQEQYFGPGTRLTVT.

About this clonotype itself: This may come from a read error, since a much larger clone is one base off. The V and J genes are TRBV7-9 and TRBJ2-5, with 7 nucleotides matching TRBD1. The CDR3 extends over 13 amino acids. In germline, CDR1 is SEHNR, CDR2 FQNEAQ (reference sequence). The CDR3 nucleotides are TGTGCCGGCAGCTTTGACAGGGCGGAGACCCAGTACTTC. Its protein is CAGSFDRAETQYF.

This clonotype occurred many times. V usage is TRBV15 and J usage is TRBJ2-2; D perhaps matches TRBD2 (6 bases). The CDR3 covers 14 residues. The germline gives CDR1 LNHNV, CDR2 YYDKDF (reference sequence). Trimming removed 0 bases from V and 6 bases from J, with 8 bases in between. CDR3 sequence: CATSRDREAGELFF. The CDR3 DNA sequence: TGTGCCACCAGCAGAGACAGGGAGGCCGGGGAGCTGTTTTTT.

In this sample, this clonotype turned up many times. The rearrangement uses TRBV12-3 or TRBV12-4 and TRBJ2-3, with a tentative D call TRBD1 (5 bases). The CDR3 runs 14 residues. Trimming cost V 6 bases and J 4 bases, with 14 bases left between them. The CDR3 region is CASRALTDADTQYF. The DNA for the CDR3 is TGTGCCAGCAGGGCCCTGACAGACGCAGATACGCAGTATTTT.